This T cell receptor (beta chain) was documented in a study of control samples from healthy donors and cancer patients. Repertoires were generated with immunoSEQ multiplex PCR, while TCRdb's copy carries only in-frame clones and drops some. The sample consists of roughly 160,000 clones, approximately 94% of them appearing once. V shed 3 bases and J shed 8 bases, with 19 bases lying between them. There are 15 residues in the CDR3. The germline V gene has CDR1 LNHDA and CDR2 SQIVND (reference sequence). The clonotype originates from a man aged 55-75 years with colorectal cancer. The sequencing sample was made of PBMCs. The genes are TRBV19 and TRBJ1-2; D is undetermined. The CDR3 sequence is CASSISNLGVGGYTF. The CDR3 coding sequence is TGTGCCAGTAGTATTTCCAATCTCGGGGTCGGGGGCTACACCTTC.